The present T cell receptor (beta chain) was sequenced within a study of T cells in localized non-small cell lung cancer. The CDR3 is 15 residues long. V dropped 6 bases and J dropped 3; count of bases not matched to a gene: 8. The germline V gene has CDR1 LNHDA and CDR2 SQIVND (reference sequence). Produced via immunoSEQ multiplex PCR; TCRdb's table is partial and in-frame only. The repertoire holds under 65,000 clones, with roughly 90% as singletons. The TCR was taken from a man between 35 and 75 years old with stage I squamous cell lung carcinoma. The rearrangement uses TRBV19 and TRBJ1-5; 7 bases are shared with TRBD1. Specimen: peripheral blood, collected before any cancer treatment. CDR3 region: CASRGHQGDNQPQHF. The CDR3 DNA follows: TGTGCCAGTAGAGGACACCAGGGGGACAATCAGCCCCAGCATTTT.